The 14 T cell receptor beta chains below were found in one sample sequenced in a study of technical replicates of blood from a few donors. The method was immunoSEQ multiplex PCR; TCRdb's version includes in-frame clones alone and lacks a portion of them. The sample contains about 90,000 clones, just under 95% of which appear only once. The sequenced sample consisted of T cells isolated from PBMCs. The receptors derive from a human donor in good health.

The chain has TRBV5-6 and TRBJ1-3, with 11 bases that match TRBD1. The trim removed 2 bases at V and 8 bases at J, leaving 9 bases unmatched. Germline V gives CDR1 SGHDT, CDR2 YYEEEE. The CDR3 is 16 amino acids. The CDR3 here is CASSFRGTGGMDTIYF. As DNA, the CDR3 is TGTGCCAGCAGCTTCCGAGGGACAGGGGGAATGGACACCATATATTTT.

The V and J genes are TRBV19 and TRBJ2-7, with D possibly matching TRBD1 (6 bases). The length of the CDR3 is 14 residues. Trimming took 8 bases from V and 3 from J, leaving 17 bases between them. Germline CDR1 LNHDA, CDR2 SQIVND (reference sequence). CDR3 sequence: CASARGTQGYEQYF. The CDR3 DNA is TGTGCCAGTGCTAGGGGGACCCAGGGCTACGAGCAGTACTTC.

The chain employs TRBV7-3 and TRBJ2-1; TRBD2 aligns across 12 bases. This CDR3 spans 15 amino acids. V trimming: 4 bases; J trimming: 3 bases; junction bases outside the gene matches: 1. Germline lookup yields CDR1 SGHTA and CDR2 FQGTGA. The CDR3 coding sequence is TGTGCCAGCAGCTCGACTAGCGGGAGCTACAATGAGCAGTTCTTC. This encodes CASSSTSGSYNEQFF.

The chain links TRBV5-1 to TRBJ2-2; TRBD1 matches at 9 bases. V lost 4 bases to trimming and J lost 6 bases; unmatched junction nucleotides: 10. This CDR3 has 16 amino acids. Germline V gene sequence: CDR1 SGHRS, CDR2 YFSETQ. This CDR3 is CASSPRTGDGAGELFF. The CDR3 DNA follows: TGCGCCAGCAGCCCAAGGACAGGGGATGGGGCCGGGGAGCTGTTTTTT.

This chain connects TRBV30 to TRBJ2-7; the D gene is possibly TRBD1 (5 bases). Trimming stripped 0 bases from V and 3 bases from J, with 9 bases between. This CDR3 is built from 13 residues. Germline values: CDR1 GTSNPN, CDR2 SVGIG (reference sequence). As DNA, the CDR3 is TGTGCCTGGAGTGTGGGGCACATCTACGAGCAGTACTTC. It codes for CAWSVGHIYEQYF.

V gene TRBV7-6 combines with J gene TRBJ2-7; TRBD2 aligns across 8 bases. Unmatched junction bases numbered 10, after V lost 2 bases and J lost 7 bases. CDR3 length: 15 amino acids. Germline V gene lookup returns CDR1 SGHVS and CDR2 FNYEAQ. CDR3 in DNA: TGTGCCAGCAGCTTAAATTCGGGGGGGCCGGAGGAGCAGTACTTC. This codes for CASSLNSGGPEEQYF.

The chain joins TRBV7-3 to TRBJ1-1; D is unclear. The germline V and J ends were trimmed by 4 bases and 1 base, with 7 bases remaining between them. This CDR3 is 13 amino acids long. Germline CDR1 SGHTA, CDR2 FQGTGA. CDR3 loop: CASSSDKNTEAFF. CDR3 DNA: TGTGCCAGCAGCTCAGACAAGAACACTGAAGCTTTCTTT.

This chain connects TRBV28 to TRBJ2-1; 15 bases align to TRBD2. The CDR3 sequence is 16 residues long. Germline lookup yields CDR1 MDHEN and CDR2 SYDVKM. V dropped 2 bases and J dropped 8; count of bases not matched to a gene: 4. CDR3 residues: CASSLQGLAGGHEQFF. In nucleotides, the CDR3 is TGTGCCAGCAGTTTACAAGGACTAGCGGGAGGGCATGAGCAGTTCTTC.

This chain uses TRBV11-3 with TRBJ1-4, with D possibly TRBD1 on 6 matching bases. The CDR3 consists of 15 residues. Between the trimmed V and J ends, which lost 5 bases and 7 bases, there was a span of 17 bases. Germline V gene sequence: CDR1 SGHNT, CDR2 YENEEA. Written as DNA, the CDR3 is TGTGCCAGCAGCCCGCAGGGGTTTGTAGTTGAAAAACTGTTTTTT. This translates into CASSPQGFVVEKLFF.

This clone was observed a few times. CDR3 nucleotides: TGTGCCAGCAGACTCGGCGGGGGGCGGAATGGCTACACCTTC. It encodes CASRLGGGRNGYTF. The chain recombines TRBV2 with TRBJ1-2; D is possibly TRBD1 (6 bases). The V and J ends lost 6 bases and 6 bases respectively, with 17 bases between them. The germline V gene has CDR1 SNHLY and CDR2 FYNNEI. The CDR3 sequence is 14 residues long.

V usage is TRBV6-5 and J usage is TRBJ2-1; D gene unclear. The CDR3 has 11 residues. Trimming shortened V by 6 bases and J by 10 bases, and 10 bases separated the two germline ends. CDR1 is MNHEY, CDR2 SVGAGI, per germline. The CDR3 nucleotides read TGTGCCAGCAGCAACAGAAGAGAGCAGTTCTTC. Its translation: CASSNRREQFF.

The chain has TRBV2 and TRBJ1-1; D call uncertain. The CDR3 contains 15 residues. Germline CDR1 and CDR2: SNHLY and FYNNEI. V was pared by 7 bases and J by 1 base, with 16 bases between. DNA of the CDR3: TGTGCCAGCACCGAAAGGAGGTTGCAGAACACTGAAGCTTTCTTT. It specifies CASTERRLQNTEAFF.

The chain carries TRBV19 and TRBJ1-1; possible D gene TRBD1, 5 bases. Trimming took off 2 bases at V and 3 bases at J, with 10 bases between the two ends. The CDR3 has 14 residues. Germline V lookup: CDR1 LNHDA, CDR2 SQIVND (reference sequence). CDR3: CASSISAGYTEAFF. The DNA for the CDR3 is TGTGCCAGTAGTATATCAGCAGGGTACACTGAAGCTTTCTTT.

With respect to this clone: An end of the junction differs from the germline gene, which may be a read error. The chain uses TRBV29-1 and TRBJ2-2, with 9 bases identical to TRBD1. Germline V gene sequence: CDR1 SQVTM, CDR2 ANQGSEA. The length of the CDR3 is 13 residues. The CDR3 DNA follows: TGCAGCATTGAGGGGACAGGGCCCGGGGAGCTGTTTTTT. It is translated as CSIEGTGPGELFF.